The 9 T cell receptor beta chains in this list originate from one sample, sequenced in a study of Ad26.COV2.S vaccination and SARS-CoV-2 variants. Some clones are missing from TCRdb's copy, which holds only in-frame ones; the method was immunoSEQ multiplex PCR. Of about 680,000 clones in the sample, roughly 90% were seen once. Treatment of the sample: around 19 received Ad26.COV2.S at low or high dose, single or two shots; five or six received placebo; per-sample allocation not given. Following the first vaccine or placebo injection, samples were taken on day 63. Source: peripheral blood, taken in a trial of Ad26.COV2.S vaccine versus placebo. These TCRs come from a person aged 18-60 years who received the Ad26.COV2.S COVID-19 vaccine or a placebo.

The chain couples TRBV3-1 (or the pseudogene TRBV3-2) to TRBJ2-5; TRBD2 matches at 8 bases. J was trimmed by 1 base and V by 0 bases; bases with no gene match: 7. CDR1 and CDR2 (germline): LGHDT, YNNKEL (reference sequence). The CDR3 is 17 amino acids. This CDR3 is CASSQERAGGIQETQYF. As DNA, the CDR3 is TGTGCCAGCAGCCAAGAGCGGGCGGGAGGAATCCAAGAGACCCAGTACTTC.

This clone was recorded only once. The same CDR3 can be traced to other DNA sequences in this sample. The rearrangement uses TRBV18 and TRBJ1-5; D remains unclear. V was shortened by 3 bases and J by 4 bases, with 7 bases between the two germline ends. The CDR3 is 13 amino acids. The germline gives CDR1 KGHSH, CDR2 LQKENI. CDR3 coding DNA: TGTGCCAGCTCACCGGGGTTGAATCAGCCCCAGCATTTT. Protein product: CASSPGLNQPQHF.

The chain combines TRBV5-1 with TRBJ1-6, with D tentatively TRBD1 (6 bases). Germline loops: CDR1 SGHRS, CDR2 YFSETQ. V was clipped by 0 bases and J by 7 bases, with 11 bases between them. The CDR3 spans 15 residues. The CDR3 sequence is CASSLAGGSNSPLHF. As DNA, the CDR3 is TGCGCCAGCAGCTTGGCCGGGGGCAGCAATTCACCCCTCCACTTT. The full variable domain, in which reference TRBV5-1 and TRBJ1-6 provide the parts outside the CDR3, is KAGVTQTPRYLIKTRGQQVTLSCSPISGHRSVSWYQQTPGQGLQFLFEYFSETQRNKGNFPGRFSGRQFSNSRSEMNVSTLELGDSALYLCASSLAGGSNSPLHFGNGTRLTVT.

This chain links TRBV6-5 with TRBJ2-5; D not resolved. The germline V gene has CDR1 MNHEY and CDR2 SVGAGI. This CDR3 region has 14 residues. The V end lost 2 bases, the J end lost 1 base, and 8 bases lay between the germline ends. Here the CDR3 DNA reads TGTGCCAGCAGTTACGCCCCATTCCAAGAGACCCAGTACTTC. This translates into CASSYAPFQETQYF.

The gene calls are TRBV5-1 and TRBJ1-5; 7 bases are a match to TRBD1. The CDR3 covers 15 residues. Germline loops: CDR1 SGHRS, CDR2 YFSETQ. The ends lost 5 bases at V and 4 bases at J; junction bases unmatched: 9. The CDR3 loop reads CASREGATGNQPQHF. In DNA form, the CDR3 reads TGCGCCAGCAGAGAGGGGGCGACTGGGAATCAGCCCCAGCATTTT.

This clone has only one observation. The chain is built from TRBV12-2 and TRBJ2-1; the table's D call, TRBD1, has no DNA check behind it. TRBV12-2 is tagged as a pseudogene. The CDR3 has 16 amino acids. CDR3 region: CASRLNQGRRDNEQFF. In nucleotides, the CDR3 is TGTGCAAGTCGCTTAAACCAGGGGCGTAGGGACAATGAGCAGTTCTTC.

The chain has TRBV7-2 and TRBJ2-5, with TRBD2 matching 14 bases. Germline trimming cut 1 base from V and 3 bases from J; bases unmatched to any gene: 1. The CDR3 sequence is 16 residues long. Germline V gene sequence: CDR1 SGHTA, CDR2 FQGNSA. CDR3 nucleotide sequence: TGTGCCAGCAGCTTAGGACTAGCGGGGGGGAAAGAGACCCAGTACTTC. It encodes CASSLGLAGGKETQYF.

Of note for this clone: Other DNA sequences within the sample encode an identical CDR3. V and J are TRBV20-1 and TRBJ2-7, with D uncertain. The CDR3 spans 11 residues. V was clipped by 3 bases and J by 3 bases, with 6 bases between them. Per germline, CDR1 DFQATT and CDR2 SNEGSKA (reference sequence). DNA for the CDR3: TGCAGTGCTAGTGGTGGCTACGAGCAGTACTTC. Translating gives CSASGGYEQYF.

The CDR3 sequence is CASSEALGGTDTQYF. In DNA, the CDR3 is TGTGCCAGCAGTGAAGCGCTTGGGGGCACAGATACGCAGTATTTT. The rearrangement links TRBV2 to TRBJ2-3; D call uncertain. CDR3 size: 15 residues. The V end lost 0 bases, the J end lost 1 base, and 8 bases lay between the germline ends. Germline loops: CDR1 SNHLY, CDR2 FYNNEI.